One sample yielded the 11 T cell receptor beta chains listed below, sequenced in a study of memory CD4+ T cells and cytomegalovirus serostatus. Generated by immunoSEQ multiplex PCR, the TCRdb table keeps only in-frame clones and is missing some. The sample holds around 76,000 clones; approximately 78% are singletons and the top ten take approximately 2.8%. Single viable CD3+CD4+CD8-CD45RO+ cells were sorted as the memory CD4+ T cells. Source material: memory CD4+ T cells from blood. All receptors derive from an adult in good health and CMV-seropositive.

This clone has only one observation. V and J are TRBV6-5 and TRBJ2-6; no clear D gene. V was shortened by 1 base and J by 1 base, with 5 bases between the two germline ends. Germline lookup yields CDR1 MNHEY and CDR2 SVGAGI. The CDR3 contains 15 residues. CDR3 loop: CASSYFRSGANVLTF. The CDR3 region has the DNA TGTGCCAGCAGTTACTTCCGATCTGGGGCCAACGTCCTGACTTTC.

The chain combines TRBV30 with TRBJ1-5, with D uncertain. V dropped 2 bases and J dropped 2 bases, with 10 bases sitting between them. The germline gives CDR1 GTSNPN, CDR2 SVGIG (reference sequence). The CDR3 extends over 14 amino acids. CDR3 coding DNA: TGTGCCTGGAGTCGAGATAGAGGCAATCAGCCCCAGCATTTT. Translating gives CAWSRDRGNQPQHF.

This clone appeared a few times. The V call is TRBV2, the J call TRBJ2-3; D remains unclear. This CDR3 is built from 14 residues. Trimming pared 4 bases from V and 1 base from J, leaving 9 bases between. CDR1 SNHLY and CDR2 FYNNEI come from the germline V gene. In nucleotides, the CDR3 is TGTGCCAGCAGTGTCGCATGGGGCACAGATACGCAGTATTTT. Translated: CASSVAWGTDTQYF. Full variable domain (outside the CDR3, taken from reference TRBV2 and TRBJ2-3): EPEVTQTPSHQVTQMGQEVILRCVPISNHLYFYWYRQILGQKVEFLVSFYNNEISEKSEIFDDQFSVERPDGSNFTLKIRSTKLEDSAMYFCASSVAWGTDTQYFGPGTRLTVL.

The V gene is TRBV4-1, the J gene TRBJ1-2; 7 positions agree with TRBD1. This CDR3 spans 14 amino acids. The V gene's germline CDR1 is MGHRA and CDR2 YSYEKL. With 2 bases clipped from V and 5 bases from J, the junction kept 5 bases outside the gene matches. The CDR3 DNA reads TGCGCCAGCAGCCAATTAGGGGGCTTGTATGGCTACACCTTC. It yields the protein CASSQLGGLYGYTF.

In its sample, this clone is medium-sized. This chain joins TRBV30 and TRBJ1-5; D is unclear. Per germline, CDR1 GTSNPN and CDR2 SVGIG (reference sequence). The V and J ends lost 3 bases and 4 bases respectively, with 10 bases between them. This CDR3 spans 13 amino acids. The CDR3: CAWSHGSNQPQHF. The CDR3 DNA reads TGTGCCTGGAGCCACGGCAGTAATCAGCCCCAGCATTTT.

The chain combines TRBV10-3 with TRBJ2-3; possible D gene TRBD2, 5 bases. The V end lost 11 bases, the J end lost 4 bases, and 19 bases lay between the germline ends. Germline CDR1 and CDR2: ENHRY and SYGVKD. This CDR3 region has 14 residues. Here the CDR3 DNA reads TGTGCCTCCTCGGACCTTACGGGGTCAGATACGCAGTATTTT. Protein sequence: CASSDLTGSDTQYF.

The gene calls are TRBV5-1 and TRBJ2-7, with TRBD1 identical over 12 bases. The CDR3 loop spans 15 amino acids. CDR1 and CDR2 from the germline V gene are SGHRS and YFSETQ. V gave up 4 bases and J gave up 5 bases; unmatched junction bases: 7. The CDR3: CASSTGTGGFHEQYF. In DNA form, the CDR3 reads TGCGCCAGCAGCACGGGGACAGGGGGCTTCCACGAGCAGTACTTC.

DNA of the CDR3: TGTGCCACCAGCATTCCTAAACTACTGACCTACGAGCAGTACTTC. This encodes CATSIPKLLTYEQYF. The chain recombines TRBV15 with TRBJ2-7; D is unclear. The V end lost 4 bases, the J end lost 2 bases, and 15 bases lay between the germline ends. CDR1 and CDR2 (germline): LNHNV, YYDKDF (reference sequence). The CDR3 length is 15 residues. Supplemented by reference TRBV15 and TRBJ2-7, the full variable domain reads DAMVIQNPRYQVTQFGKPVTLSCSQTLNHNVMYWYQQKSSQAPKLLFHYYDKDFNNEADTPDNFQSRRPNTSFCFLDIRSPGLGDTAMYLCATSIPKLLTYEQYFGPGTRLTVT.

This chain uses TRBV27 with TRBJ1-6; 8 nucleotides agree with TRBD1. V lost 3 bases to trimming and J lost 6 bases; unmatched junction nucleotides: 7. The CDR3 contains 16 residues. Germline CDR1 is MNHEY and CDR2 is SMNVEV (reference sequence). In DNA form, the CDR3 reads TGTGCCAGCAGTTTTGGGGCAGGGGGCCTTAATTCACCCCTCCACTTT. Protein: CASSFGAGGLNSPLHF.

This chain uses TRBV28 with TRBJ1-1; D might be TRBD1 (5 bases). This CDR3 has 14 residues. CDR1 is MDHEN, CDR2 SYDVKM, per germline. The ends were cut back, 1 base at V and 0 bases at J, with 6 bases in the middle. The CDR3 spells CASSLSGVNTEAFF. The CDR3 DNA sequence: TGTGCCAGCAGTTTATCGGGGGTGAACACTGAAGCTTTCTTT.

The chain joins TRBV2 to TRBJ1-5; TRBD1 matches at 7 bases. The CDR3 sequence is 15 residues long. The ends lost 2 bases at V and 3 bases at J; junction bases unmatched: 4. Looked up from germline, CDR1 is SNHLY and CDR2 is FYNNEI. In nucleotides, the CDR3 is TGTGCCAGCAGTGAAACGACAGGGTACAATCAGCCCCAGCATTTT. Its protein product is CASSETTGYNQPQHF.